The 22 T cell receptor beta chains given below trace back to one sample, sequenced in a study of shared clonotypes between healthy human individuals. The protocol was immunoSEQ multiplex PCR, while the TCRdb copy is restricted to in-frame clones and leaves out a portion. Of 2 million to 2.5 million clones in the sample, approximately 93% were seen once. The sample was naive CD4+ T cells from PBMCs. Subset reported: CD45RA+ positively selected. The receptor set was obtained from a man younger than 35 in good health. Some clones in this sample may be carry-over from other donors' samples.

This clone was found a few times. V and J are TRBV4-3 and TRBJ1-1, with D tentatively TRBD1 (6 bases). CDR1 LGHNA and CDR2 YSLEER come from the germline V gene. The CDR3 extends over 15 amino acids. The V end lost 4 bases, the J end lost 3 bases, and 15 bases lay between the germline ends. The CDR3 DNA sequence: TGCGCCAGCAGCCCTCACGTCCAGGGGTACACTGAAGCTTTCTTT. It encodes CASSPHVQGYTEAFF.

V is TRBV10-1 and J is TRBJ2-1; unclear D gene. The CDR3 spans 15 residues. CDR1 and CDR2 from the germline V gene are WNHNN and SYGVQD (reference sequence). V lost 3 bases, J lost 0 bases, and 9 bases lay in between. The CDR3: CASSEGSSSYNEQFF. The CDR3 DNA follows: TGCGCCAGCAGTGAAGGCTCGAGCTCCTACAATGAGCAGTTCTTC.

The chain combines TRBV10-3 with TRBJ1-4; D not resolved. Germline values: CDR1 ENHRY, CDR2 SYGVKD. Trimming took 6 bases from V and 5 from J, leaving 13 bases between them. There are 14 residues in the CDR3. CDR3 coding DNA: TGTGCCATCAGGGATTCGGTCCTAAATGAAAAACTGTTTTTT. Translation gives CAIRDSVLNEKLFF.

The chain is built from TRBV6-5 and TRBJ1-6; no clear D gene. Germline CDR1 reads MNHEY; CDR2 reads SVGAGI. The CDR3 covers 13 residues. Trimming took 4 bases from V and 9 from J, leaving 10 bases between them. The CDR3, as DNA: TGTGCCAGCAGTTGGCGGAGCGGTTCACCCCTCCACTTT. It encodes CASSWRSGSPLHF.

This chain links TRBV28 with TRBJ2-1; no definite D call. The germline V and J ends were trimmed by 6 bases and 2 bases, with 8 bases remaining between them. The CDR3 is made up of 13 amino acids. Per the germline V gene, CDR1 is MDHEN and CDR2 is SYDVKM. In DNA form, the CDR3 reads TGTGCCAGCAGCGGTCCCACCTACAATGAGCAGTTCTTC. Its protein is CASSGPTYNEQFF.

This clone was recorded only once. The V gene is TRBV7-2, the J gene TRBJ2-1; 7 bases match TRBD1. V lost 4 bases to trimming and J lost 7 bases; unmatched junction nucleotides: 13. CDR1 and CDR2 from the germline V gene are SGHTA and FQGNSA. This CDR3 spans 16 amino acids. The chain's CDR3 is CASSSNRVPDRNEQFF. DNA of the CDR3: TGTGCCAGCAGCTCTAACCGGGTCCCGGACAGGAATGAGCAGTTCTTC.

V is TRBV5-8 and J is TRBJ1-1; D remains ambiguous. Germline V gene data show CDR1 as SGHTS and CDR2 as YDEGEE. CDR3 length: 11 amino acids. V lost 3 bases to trimming and J lost 8 bases, with 8 bases between them. The CDR3 DNA sequence: TGTGCCAGCAGCTCGGGATTCGAAGCTTTCTTT. This sequence encodes CASSSGFEAFF.

The chain combines TRBV28 with TRBJ1-5, with D possibly matching TRBD1 (5 bases). Trimming removed 11 bases at V and 8 bases at J, with 19 bases between. The CDR3 spans 13 residues. Germline CDR1 MDHEN, CDR2 SYDVKM. Written as DNA, the CDR3 is TGTGCCGGAGGAGGGACCGAACTTGAGCCCCAGCATTTT. Translation gives CAGGGTELEPQHF. Using reference TRBV28 and TRBJ1-5 for the parts outside the CDR3, the full variable domain is DVKVTQSSRYLVKRTGEKVFLECVQDMDHENMFWYRQDPGLGLRLIYFSYDVKMKEKGDIPEGYSVSREKKERFSLILESASTNQTSMYLCAGGGTELEPQHFGDGTRLSIL.

The chain uses TRBV5-1 and TRBJ1-5, with D uncertain. The CDR3 is 16 residues long. The V end was cut by 0 bases, the J end by 0 bases, with 10 bases between. Per the germline V gene, CDR1 is SGHRS and CDR2 is YFSETQ. CDR3 nucleotide sequence: TGCGCCAGCAGCTTGGGGTCTTCCTCTAGCAATCAGCCCCAGCATTTT. Its translation is CASSLGSSSSNQPQHF.

The chain combines TRBV30 with TRBJ2-6, with D uncertain. Germline values: CDR1 GTSNPN, CDR2 SVGIG (reference sequence). The CDR3 spans 14 residues. Deletions cut 4 bases from V and 2 bases from J, with 9 bases between. CDR3 in amino acids: CAWTVGAGANVLTF. The CDR3, as DNA: TGTGCCTGGACGGTTGGGGCTGGGGCCAACGTCCTGACTTTC.

Regarding this clone: The sample holds other DNA sequences that translate to the same CDR3. This chain connects TRBV5-4 to TRBJ1-1; D unclear. V shed 2 bases and J shed 1 base, with 6 bases lying between them. CDR1 and CDR2 from the germline V gene are SGHNT and YYREEE (reference sequence). The CDR3 extends over 13 amino acids. CDR3: CASSLAGNTEAFF. CDR3 DNA: TGTGCCAGCAGCTTAGCAGGGAACACTGAAGCTTTCTTT. Complete variable domain (other parts from reference TRBV5-4 and TRBJ1-1): ETGVTQSPTHLIKTRGQQVTLRCSSQSGHNTVSWYQQALGQGPQFIFQYYREEENGRGNFPPRFSGLQFPNYSSELNVNALELDDSALYLCASSLAGNTEAFFGQGTRLTVV.

The chain has TRBV7-8 and TRBJ2-1; 9 bases are a match to TRBD2. V lost 7 bases, J lost 9 bases, and 10 bases stayed unmatched. The CDR3 runs to 14 residues. The germline gives CDR1 SGHVS, CDR2 FQNEAQ. DNA for the CDR3: TGTGCCAGCATCTTGCGGGAGGGCCTCGGTGAGCAGTTCTTC. Amino acids: CASILREGLGEQFF.

The gene calls are TRBV2 and TRBJ1-2, with TRBD1 matching over 7 bases. V trimming: 4 bases; J trimming: 4 bases; junction bases outside the gene matches: 6. CDR1 and CDR2 (germline): SNHLY, FYNNEI. The CDR3 has 14 amino acids. Here the CDR3 reads CASSADRDSYGYTF. CDR3 sequence (DNA): TGTGCCAGCAGTGCTGACAGGGACTCCTATGGCTACACCTTC.

V usage is TRBV30 and J usage is TRBJ2-3; 13 nucleotides align to TRBD2. CDR3 length: 15 amino acids. Germline V gives CDR1 GTSNPN, CDR2 SVGIG (reference sequence). After removal of 4 bases from V and 7 bases from J, the junction contained 8 bases not matched to a gene. CDR3 residues: CAWTPGLAGWNTQYF. The CDR3 DNA is TGTGCCTGGACCCCGGGACTAGCGGGATGGAATACGCAGTATTTT.

The rearrangement uses TRBV28 and TRBJ1-2, with D unclear. CDR1 MDHEN and CDR2 SYDVKM come from the germline V gene. CDR3 length: 15 amino acids. With 10 bases removed from V and 4 bases from J, the gap between germline ends came to 22 bases. CDR3: CATTDRRRGFYGYTF. The DNA for the CDR3 is TGTGCCACCACAGACCGACGTAGAGGGTTCTATGGCTACACCTTC.

The rearrangement links TRBV7-9 to TRBJ1-1; 7 nucleotides match TRBD1. The CDR3 has 15 residues. Germline V gene data show CDR1 as SEHNR and CDR2 as FQNEAQ (reference sequence). The trim removed 4 bases at V and 0 bases at J, leaving 5 bases unmatched. CDR3 amino acids: CASSSIRGMNTEAFF. The CDR3 region has the DNA TGTGCCAGCAGCTCGATCAGGGGGATGAACACTGAAGCTTTCTTT.

The chain couples TRBV6-1 to TRBJ2-5; TRBD2 matches at 7 bases. The CDR3 is 14 amino acids. From germline, CDR1 is MNHNS and CDR2 SASEGT. The V segment lost 4 bases and the J segment 1 base; nucleotides outside the gene matches: 3. For the CDR3, the DNA is TGTGCCAGCAGTGGGGGGAGGGCCCAAGAGACCCAGTACTTC. It encodes CASSGGRAQETQYF.

On this clone: Additional DNA sequences in this sample encode the identical CDR3. The chain is built from TRBV28 and TRBJ1-2; no reliable D call. Trimming took off 6 bases at V and 0 bases at J, with 5 bases between the two ends. This CDR3 spans 12 amino acids. CDR1 is MDHEN, CDR2 SYDVKM, per germline. This chain's CDR3 is CASSETNYGYTF. DNA for the CDR3: TGTGCCAGCAGCGAGACTAACTATGGCTACACCTTC.

The rearrangement links TRBV28 to TRBJ2-7; no firm D call. V lost 10 bases and J 1 base, leaving 11 bases between the germline ends. The V gene's germline CDR1 is MDHEN and CDR2 SYDVKM. The CDR3 is 12 amino acids. CDR3 nucleotide sequence: TGTGCCATCGAGGCTGAGTCCTACGAGCAGTACTTC. Encoded protein: CAIEAESYEQYF. Looking up the rest from reference TRBV28 and TRBJ2-7 gives the full variable domain: DVKVTQSSRYLVKRTGEKVFLECVQDMDHENMFWYRQDPGLGLRLIYFSYDVKMKEKGDIPEGYSVSREKKERFSLILESASTNQTSMYLCAIEAESYEQYFGPGTRLTVT.

This chain uses TRBV5-4 with TRBJ2-5, with D unresolved. The germline V and J ends were trimmed by 7 bases and 2 bases, with 9 bases remaining between them. CDR1 and CDR2 from the germline V gene are SGHNT and YYREEE (reference sequence). This CDR3 region has 12 residues. The CDR3 sequence: CASAFKQETQYF. The CDR3 coding sequence is TGTGCCAGCGCCTTTAAACAAGAGACCCAGTACTTC.

The genes are TRBV2 and TRBJ1-1; D may be TRBD1 (6 bases). V was clipped by 10 bases and J by 3 bases, with 15 bases between them. CDR1 is SNHLY and CDR2 is FYNNEI in the germline V gene. The CDR3 loop spans 13 amino acids. The DNA of the CDR3 is TGTGCCACTACAGGGTGGGGGGACACTGAAGCTTTCTTT. Residues: CATTGWGDTEAFF.

In regard to this clone: This sample also contains other DNA sequences that code for the same CDR3. The rearrangement joins TRBV7-3 to TRBJ2-7; D may correspond to TRBD1 or TRBD2 (5 bases each). This CDR3 spans 15 amino acids. From germline, CDR1 is SGHTA and CDR2 FQGTGA. Trimming took 2 bases from V and 0 from J, leaving 11 bases between them. CDR3 sequence: CASSLGTGRSYEQYF. The CDR3 DNA reads as TGTGCCAGCAGCTTAGGTACGGGACGCTCCTACGAGCAGTACTTC.